This TCR beta chain emerged from a study of T cell responses to AZD1222 COVID-19 vaccine. Details on this clone: Its antigen remains unidentified.

General study results and limits: Possibly, clonal diversity was underestimated; donors were largely white British and included more females. Seropositivity was recorded at baseline in only a handful of AZD1222 recipients. Spike-specific TCR breadth and depth rose after two AZD1222 doses. Regions 160-218 and 743-854 dominated among vaccine-associated CD4 TCRs spanning spike.

Repertoires were generated with immunoSEQ multiplex PCR, while TCRdb's copy carries only in-frame clones and drops some. This sample carries some 150,000 clones, roughly 88% of them seen once, and the ten largest clones take approximately 3.6%. The sample here was peripheral blood, taken on day 0 of MenACWY control vaccination. The TCR originated in an adult in good health.

In DNA, the CDR3 is TGTGCCAGCAGCCCTACTACAGGGGCAAACTATGGCTACACCTTC. Encoded protein: CASSPTTGANYGYTF. V is TRBV28 and J is TRBJ1-2, with 7 bases matching TRBD1. In germline, CDR1 is MDHEN, CDR2 SYDVKM. This CDR3 has 15 amino acids. V lost 6 bases, J lost 2 bases, and 9 bases stayed unmatched.